This TCR beta chain was recovered during a study of CD8+CD57+ T cells in acquired aplastic anemia. Overall study: Sorted CD4+ and CD8+ cell DNA averaged roughly 3.2 ug. Study-level findings and limits: Roughly 30 sequences, all CD8+ CDR3, were shared between patients and controls.

Profiling that covered TCR beta VDJ and CDR3 relied on genomic DNA as its template. TCRdb reprocessed the reads with MiXCR, giving one entry per CDR3 protein. The profile shows around 250,000 distinct CDR3 sequences, roughly 80% of them singletons. Patients chosen for sequencing had CD8+CD57+ cells that had expanded, as shown by flow cytometry. All patients had severe acquired aplastic anemia. Patients had received no therapy at the time of blood sampling. Germline V CDR1 and CDR2: SGHVS, FQNEAQ. There are 14 residues in the CDR3. As to this clonotype: Its antigen is currently unknown. Its ends do not fully match the called genes, so a read error is possible.

Material: sorted CD4+, CD8+, or CD8+CD57+ T cells (not recorded which) from PBMCs. The TCR comes from a human donor with aplastic anemia. This chain connects TRBV7-8 to TRBJ2-5; the D is unclear. CDR3 loop: CATSMGASQETQYF. The DNA for the CDR3 is TGTGCCACCAGCATGGGCGCAAGCCAAGAGACCCAGTACTTC.